Here is one T cell receptor (beta chain) with its context. This clone showed up just a few times. This clone's antigen is unknown. Base qualities are missing; no much larger clone stands one base away. The sample belongs to a study of T cell responses to AZD1222 COVID-19 vaccine (TCRdb year 2021). About the investigation overall: AZD1222 recipients whose second dose came at about 4 weeks and those whose second dose came at about 12 weeks were combined into one group, since spike-specific TCR depth and breadth did not differ between the two schedules. A total of 233 trial participants underwent TCR sequencing, of whom nearly 210 received two doses of AZD1222 and about 25 received two doses of the MenACWY control vaccine. Trial participants were enrolled by age into subgroups of 18-55, 56-69 and 70-plus years, and around 150, 28 and 57 TCR-sequenced participants, respectively, were included in these subgroups. The investigation overall reported the following: Conclusions about previously exposed vaccinees were limited because only six or seven AZD1222 recipients were SARS-CoV-2 seropositive at baseline. No day 14 peak-response samples were available, so repertoires were characterized only after the peak T cell response. In the small 56-69-year group, the increase in depth fell short of significance, most likely because of low power. Epitopes outside the regions mutated in the B.1.351 and B.1.1.7 variants were reportedly recognized by nearly half of the unique spike-specific TCRs. A significant rise in spike-specific TCR breadth and depth was observed after two AZD1222 doses relative to day 0 and relative to MenACWY recipients. The whole spike protein was spanned by vaccine-associated CD4 TCRs, and dominant responses were seen in regions 160-218 and 743-854. Participants were mostly white British, with more females than males. The authors suggested clonal diversity may have been underestimated.

The junction shows trimming of 10 bases on V and 7 bases on J, and the gene matches do not reach 10 bases of it. According to the germline V gene, CDR1 reads ENHRY and CDR2 reads SYGVKD. The CDR3 has 13 amino acids, counting the end cysteine and phenylalanine. The entry retains the CDR3 DNA only, 39 bases that are in frame from base 1. The CDR3 regions of human TCRbeta chains were subjected to immunosequencing. Processing in the source paper ran as follows. Repertoire TCRs were checked for matches against a reference library of SARS-CoV-2-specific TCRs that had been generated using the MIRA antigen-specificity platform. Breadth was defined as the fraction of unique TCRs that were SARS-CoV-2-associated, and depth was defined as the fraction of total T cells that were SARS-CoV-2-associated. Using the MIRA data, each spike-specific TCR was mapped to the spike region that the TCR reacts to and placed in a CD4 or CD8 class. Log10-transformed breadth and depth values were compared by one-way ANOVA with Sidak's multiple comparisons tests. Imported from immuneACCESS, the table was reduced by TCRdb to in-frame sequences with V and J called. These copies leave out some clones; in studies compared against another copy, an unresolved V gene accounts for under half, and the cause of the remainder is not known. D and trimming were read from the DNA, whereas the V and J calls and clone size are those reported in that table. The sample table records 130,000 or so clones; more than 80% of these occur just once. Clones ranked in the top ten supply 5% to 5.5% of the sample.

What this sample's time point label stands for: baseline before first vaccination. Samples from vaccinated people were obtained from the UK trials COV001 and COV002, which included a single-blind randomized controlled phase 2/3 trial of AZD1222 (ChAdOx1 nCoV-19) in healthy adults. Trial participant PBMC samples were collected at day 0 and day 28 after the second dose for TCRbeta chain sequencing. Source: peripheral blood, taken on day 0 of AZD1222 vaccination. This chain is built from TRBV10-3 and TRBJ1-5; 7 bases in between match TRBD1. The sequence came from an adult in good health. The CDR3 corresponds to CATKTGLEQPQHF. The bases read TGTGCCACAAAGACAGGGCTGGAACAGCCCCAGCATTTT.